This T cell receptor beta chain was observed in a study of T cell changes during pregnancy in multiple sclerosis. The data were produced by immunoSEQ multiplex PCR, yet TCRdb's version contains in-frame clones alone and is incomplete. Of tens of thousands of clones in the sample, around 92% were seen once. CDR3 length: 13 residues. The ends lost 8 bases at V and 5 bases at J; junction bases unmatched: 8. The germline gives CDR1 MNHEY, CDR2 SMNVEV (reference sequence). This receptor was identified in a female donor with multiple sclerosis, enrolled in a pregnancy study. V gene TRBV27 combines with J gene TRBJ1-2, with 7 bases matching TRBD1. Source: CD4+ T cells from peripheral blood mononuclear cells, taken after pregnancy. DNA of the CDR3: TGTGCCAGCTCCCGACAGGGACCTTATGGCTACACCTTC. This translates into CASSRQGPYGYTF.